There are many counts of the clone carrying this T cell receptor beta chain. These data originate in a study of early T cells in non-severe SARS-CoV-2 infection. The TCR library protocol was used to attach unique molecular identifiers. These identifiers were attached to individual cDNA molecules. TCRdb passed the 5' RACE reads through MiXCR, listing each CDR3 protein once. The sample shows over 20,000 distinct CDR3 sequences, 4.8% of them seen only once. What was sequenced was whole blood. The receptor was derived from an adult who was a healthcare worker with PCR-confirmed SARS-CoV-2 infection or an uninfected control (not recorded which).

Here the CDR3 reads CASSFLLAAVAFF. In DNA form, the CDR3 reads TGTGCCAGCAGTTTCCTCCTAGCGGCGGTTGCTTTCTTT. The V call is TRBV12-3 or TRBV12-4, the J call TRBJ1-1; D call uncertain. The CDR3 is 13 amino acids. V lost 3 bases and J lost 11, with 16 bases in between.